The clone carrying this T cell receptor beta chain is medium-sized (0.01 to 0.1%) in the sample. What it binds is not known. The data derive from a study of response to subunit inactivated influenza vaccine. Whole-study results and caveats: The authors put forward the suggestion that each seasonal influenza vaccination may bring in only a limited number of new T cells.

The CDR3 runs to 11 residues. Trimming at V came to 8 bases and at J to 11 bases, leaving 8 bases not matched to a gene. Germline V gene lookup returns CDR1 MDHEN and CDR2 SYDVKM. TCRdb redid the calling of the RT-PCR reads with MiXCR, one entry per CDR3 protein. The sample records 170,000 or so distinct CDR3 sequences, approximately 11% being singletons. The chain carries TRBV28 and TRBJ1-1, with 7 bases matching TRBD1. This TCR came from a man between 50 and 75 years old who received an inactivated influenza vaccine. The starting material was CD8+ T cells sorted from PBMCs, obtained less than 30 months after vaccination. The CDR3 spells CASSGGTEAFF. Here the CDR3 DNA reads TGTGCCAGCTCCGGCGGGACAGAGGCTTTCTTT.